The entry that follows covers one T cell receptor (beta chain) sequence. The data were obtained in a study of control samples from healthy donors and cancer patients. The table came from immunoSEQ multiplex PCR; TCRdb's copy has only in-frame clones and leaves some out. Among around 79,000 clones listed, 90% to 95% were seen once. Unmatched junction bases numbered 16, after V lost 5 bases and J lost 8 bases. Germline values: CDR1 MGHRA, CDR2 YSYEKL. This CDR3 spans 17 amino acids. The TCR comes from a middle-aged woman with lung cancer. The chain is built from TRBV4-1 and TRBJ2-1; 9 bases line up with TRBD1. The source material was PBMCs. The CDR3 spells CASSSPEGTGFADEQFF. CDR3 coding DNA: TGCGCCAGCAGCTCGCCAGAGGGGACAGGGTTTGCGGATGAGCAGTTCTTC.